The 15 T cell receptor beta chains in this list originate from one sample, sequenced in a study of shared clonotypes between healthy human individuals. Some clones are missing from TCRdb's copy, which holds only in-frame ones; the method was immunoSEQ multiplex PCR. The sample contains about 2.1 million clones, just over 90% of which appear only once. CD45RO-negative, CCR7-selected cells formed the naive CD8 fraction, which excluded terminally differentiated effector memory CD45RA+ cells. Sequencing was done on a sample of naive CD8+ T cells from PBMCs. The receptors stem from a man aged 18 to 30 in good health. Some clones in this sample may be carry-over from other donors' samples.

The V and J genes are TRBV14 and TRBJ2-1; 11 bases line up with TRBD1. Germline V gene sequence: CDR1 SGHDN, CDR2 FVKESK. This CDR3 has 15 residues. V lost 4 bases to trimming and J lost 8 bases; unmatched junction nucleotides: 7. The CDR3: CASSRDRGFTDEQFF. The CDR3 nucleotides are TGTGCCAGCAGCCGGGACAGGGGGTTCACGGATGAGCAGTTCTTC.

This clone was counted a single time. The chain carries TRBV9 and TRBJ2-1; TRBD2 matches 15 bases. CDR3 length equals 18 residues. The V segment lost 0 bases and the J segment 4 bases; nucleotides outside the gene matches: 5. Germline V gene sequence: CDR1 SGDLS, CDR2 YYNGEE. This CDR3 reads CASSVVGLAGGDYNEQFF. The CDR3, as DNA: TGTGCCAGCAGCGTAGTGGGACTAGCGGGAGGCGATTACAATGAGCAGTTCTTC.

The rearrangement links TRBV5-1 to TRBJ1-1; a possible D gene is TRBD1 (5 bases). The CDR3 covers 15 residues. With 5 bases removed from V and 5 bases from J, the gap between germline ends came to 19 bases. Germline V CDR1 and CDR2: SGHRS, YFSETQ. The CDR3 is CASSPPSLDRTEAFF. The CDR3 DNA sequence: TGCGCCAGCAGTCCCCCTTCCTTAGACAGAACTGAAGCTTTCTTT.

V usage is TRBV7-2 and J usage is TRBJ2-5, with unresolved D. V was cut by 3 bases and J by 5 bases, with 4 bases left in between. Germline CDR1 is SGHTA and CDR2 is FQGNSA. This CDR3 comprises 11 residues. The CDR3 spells CASSFSETQYF. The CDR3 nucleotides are TGTGCCAGCAGCTTTTCGGAGACCCAGTACTTC.

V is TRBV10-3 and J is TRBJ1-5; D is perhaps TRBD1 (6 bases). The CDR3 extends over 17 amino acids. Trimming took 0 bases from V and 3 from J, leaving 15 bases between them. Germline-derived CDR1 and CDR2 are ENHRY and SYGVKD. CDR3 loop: CAISESWGQDPNQPQHF. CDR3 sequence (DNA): TGTGCCATCAGTGAGTCTTGGGGGCAAGACCCCAATCAGCCCCAGCATTTT.

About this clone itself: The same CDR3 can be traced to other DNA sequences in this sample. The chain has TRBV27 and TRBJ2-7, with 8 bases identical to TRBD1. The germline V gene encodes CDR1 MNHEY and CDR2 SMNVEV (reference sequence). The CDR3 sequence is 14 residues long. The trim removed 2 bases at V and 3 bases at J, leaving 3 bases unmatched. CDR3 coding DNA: TGTGCCAGCAGTTTAGGGACAGGCTACTACGAGCAGTACTTC. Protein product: CASSLGTGYYEQYF.

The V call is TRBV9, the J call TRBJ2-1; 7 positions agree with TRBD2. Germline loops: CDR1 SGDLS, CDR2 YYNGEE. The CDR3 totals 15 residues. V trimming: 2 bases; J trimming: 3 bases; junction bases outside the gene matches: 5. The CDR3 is CASSVSGEGYNEQFF. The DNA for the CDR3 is TGTGCCAGCAGCGTCTCGGGGGAGGGCTACAATGAGCAGTTCTTC.

Here the CDR3 DNA reads TGTGCCAGCAGCTCACGACAGGGGGCGAACACTGAAGCTTTCTTT. Translating gives CASSSRQGANTEAFF. The chain employs TRBV7-8 and TRBJ1-1; TRBD1 matches 10 bases. After removal of 4 bases from V and 1 base from J, the junction contained 3 bases not matched to a gene. This CDR3 contains 15 residues. Looked up from germline, CDR1 is SGHVS and CDR2 is FQNEAQ.

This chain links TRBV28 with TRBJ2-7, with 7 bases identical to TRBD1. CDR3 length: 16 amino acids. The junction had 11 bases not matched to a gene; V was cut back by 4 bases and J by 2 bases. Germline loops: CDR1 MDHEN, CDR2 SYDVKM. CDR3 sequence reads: CASSSNWDRTPYEQYF. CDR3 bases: TGTGCCAGCAGTTCGAACTGGGACAGAACCCCCTACGAGCAGTACTTC.

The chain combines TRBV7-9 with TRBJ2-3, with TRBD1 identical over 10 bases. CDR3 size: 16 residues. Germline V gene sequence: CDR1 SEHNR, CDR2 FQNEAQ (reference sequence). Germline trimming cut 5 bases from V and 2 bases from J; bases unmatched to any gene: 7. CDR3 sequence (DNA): TGTGCCAGCAGCGGAAGGACAGGGGGAACCACAGATACGCAGTATTTT. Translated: CASSGRTGGTTDTQYF.

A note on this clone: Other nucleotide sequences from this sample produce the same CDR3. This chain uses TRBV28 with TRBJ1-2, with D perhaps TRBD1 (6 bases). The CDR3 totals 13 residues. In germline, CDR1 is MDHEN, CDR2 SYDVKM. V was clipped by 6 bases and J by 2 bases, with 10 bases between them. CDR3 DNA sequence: TGTGCCAGCAGGCCCCAGGGGAACTATGGCTACACCTTC. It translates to CASRPQGNYGYTF.

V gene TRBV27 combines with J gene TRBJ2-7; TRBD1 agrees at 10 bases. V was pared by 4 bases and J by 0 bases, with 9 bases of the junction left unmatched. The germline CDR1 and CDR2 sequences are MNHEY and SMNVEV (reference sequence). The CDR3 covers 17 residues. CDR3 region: CASSSSRDRGFSYEQYF. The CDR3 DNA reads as TGTGCCAGCAGTTCGTCCCGGGACAGGGGTTTCTCCTACGAGCAGTACTTC.

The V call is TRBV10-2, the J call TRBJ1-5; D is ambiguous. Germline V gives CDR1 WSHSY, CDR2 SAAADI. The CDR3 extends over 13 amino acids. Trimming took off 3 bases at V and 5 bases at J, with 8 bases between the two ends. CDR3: CASSDTVHQPQHF. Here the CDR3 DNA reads TGCGCCAGCAGTGATACAGTTCATCAGCCCCAGCATTTT.

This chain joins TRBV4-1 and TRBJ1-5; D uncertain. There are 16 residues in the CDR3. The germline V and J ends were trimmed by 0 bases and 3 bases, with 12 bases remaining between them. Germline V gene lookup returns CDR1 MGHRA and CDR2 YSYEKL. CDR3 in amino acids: CASSQDLGRSNQPQHF. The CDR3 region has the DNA TGCGCCAGCAGCCAAGACTTGGGCCGGTCCAATCAGCCCCAGCATTTT.

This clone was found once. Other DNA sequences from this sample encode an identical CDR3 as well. CDR3 DNA sequence: TGTGCCAGCAGTTTATCGACAAGCTACAATGAGCAGTTCTTC. Amino acid sequence: CASSLSTSYNEQFF. The V call is TRBV27, the J call TRBJ2-1; D is unclear. Trimming stripped 0 bases from V and 3 bases from J, with 6 bases between. CDR3 size: 14 residues. The germline V gene encodes CDR1 MNHEY and CDR2 SMNVEV (reference sequence).